One T cell receptor beta chain is described in this entry. The data derive from a study of blood T cell repertoires in COVID-19. Study at large: Both acute and convalescent COVID-19 samples were obtained from the United States, Italy and Spain. PBMCs, B-cell-depleted T cells, or T cells provided the cDNA or gDNA that made up the material.

Original analysis: The authors estimated nucleated cell counts from reference gene primer amplification. The protocol was immunoSEQ multiplex PCR, while the TCRdb copy is restricted to in-frame clones and leaves out a portion. V, J and clone size are taken as reported in that table, and D and trimming were inferred from the DNA itself. The sample records around 120,000 clones, roughly 71% being singletons. The CDR3 sequence is 13 residues long. V shed 5 bases, J shed 4 bases, and the junction held 4 bases outside the gene matches. Germline V lookup: CDR1 SGHTA, CDR2 FQGNSA. This receptor was taken from a man at least 80 years old with acute or convalescent COVID-19. Input material: peripheral blood. The rearrangement uses TRBV7-2 and TRBJ2-7; the match to TRBD1 covers 8 bases. The CDR3 here is CASSVNRGYEQYF. The CDR3 coding sequence is TGTGCCAGCAGCGTCAACAGGGGGTACGAGCAGTACTTC.